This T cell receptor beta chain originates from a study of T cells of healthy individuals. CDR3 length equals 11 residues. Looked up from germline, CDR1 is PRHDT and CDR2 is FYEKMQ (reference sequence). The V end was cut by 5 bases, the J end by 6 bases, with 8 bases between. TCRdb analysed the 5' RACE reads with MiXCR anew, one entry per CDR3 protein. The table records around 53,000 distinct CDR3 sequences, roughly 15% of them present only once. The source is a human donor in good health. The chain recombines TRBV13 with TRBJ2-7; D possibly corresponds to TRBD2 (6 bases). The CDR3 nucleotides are TGTGCCAGCAGCGTTAGCGGCGAGCAGTACTTC. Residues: CASSVSGEQYF.